This TCR beta chain was found in a study of identical twins. Study conclusions and caveats: A lower insertion count was a feature of abundant cord blood beta clonotypes, with no such feature in memory repertoires. Alpha sequences out of frame and shared by twins had excess low generation probability.

TCRdb recomputed calls from the 5' RACE reads with MiXCR, one row per CDR3 protein. The sample yields approximately 470,000 distinct CDR3 sequences, approximately 14% seen once. Of note for this clonotype: What it recognizes is unknown.

Germline V CDR1 and CDR2: SGHRS, YFSETQ. The CDR3 spans 15 residues. Trimming took off 0 bases at V and 2 bases at J, with 9 bases between the two ends. The data were also submitted as part of a second study, on yellow fever vaccine responses in identical twins.

The sequencing input was CD4+ T cells sorted from blood. The rearrangement links TRBV5-1 to TRBJ2-1; D call uncertain. This clonotype originated in a woman between 18 and 29 years old in good health. The CDR3 here is CASSLEGQAYNEQFF. CDR3 coding DNA: TGCGCCAGCAGCTTGGAGGGCCAAGCCTACAATGAGCAGTTCTTC.